One T cell receptor beta chain is described in this entry. These data originate in a study of cytomegalovirus exposure and HLA in healthy donors. After removal of 0 bases from V and 5 bases from J, the junction contained 4 bases not matched to a gene. The germline V gene has CDR1 SGHRS and CDR2 YFSETQ. CDR3 length: 15 residues. In the PCR, 60 Vbeta and 13 Jbeta primers were used. In the study's own analysis: Roughly 80 million unique TCR beta chains, about 12 million shared, were counted in a later analysis. Libraries were prepared by immunoSEQ multiplex PCR; TCRdb keeps only in-frame clonotypes and omits some of them. Clone size and V and J calls were adopted from that table, with D and trimming inferred from the DNA. The repertoire includes under 200,000 clones, roughly three quarters of them detected once, and about 7.9% sits in the top ten.

The chain is built from TRBV5-1 and TRBJ2-2, with 7 positions matching TRBD1. The receptor comes from a male donor in good health and CMV-seropositive. Sequenced: PBMCs. The CDR3 coding sequence is TGCGCCAGCAGCTTGGGAGGGGGCGTAACCGGGGAGCTGTTTTTT. It codes for CASSLGGGVTGELFF.